This TCR beta chain was retrieved from a study of control samples from healthy donors and cancer patients. Assay used: immunoSEQ multiplex PCR; TCRdb lists only in-frame clones, some missing. The table has more than 75,000 clones, roughly 80% seen once; the top ten hold over 30%. Trimming left V 0 bases short and J 3 bases short, with 11 bases between. The CDR3 spans 16 residues. The germline V gene has CDR1 LGHNA and CDR2 YSLEER. This TCR came from a man in his sixties or seventies with lung cancer. The V call is TRBV4-3, the J call TRBJ2-2; D might be TRBD1 (6 bases). Sequenced material: PBMCs. The CDR3 DNA sequence: TGCGCCAGCAGCCAAGATTGGGACACCCACACCGGGGAGCTGTTTTTT. It specifies CASSQDWDTHTGELFF.